Listed below are T cell receptor beta chains from one sample, sequenced in a study of PD-L1 blockade in urothelial cancer. Method: immunoSEQ multiplex PCR; TCRdb's copy keeps in-frame clones and lacks some. The sample carries 75,000 to 95,000 clones, about 82% recorded once. Source: PBMCs, taken around atezolizumab (anti-PD-L1) treatment. The receptors stem from a man aged 35 to 55 with urothelial cancer. Each CDR3 is given with its conserved first and last residue. The size entry is marked missing in some rows and otherwise reads once, few, many or a size class.

V gene: TRBV28; clone size: -; CDR3 protein: CASTLGGGTSNEKLFF
V gene: TRBV2; clone size: -; CDR3 protein: CASEETANTGELFF
V gene: TRBV13; clone size: once; CDR3 protein: CASSNSRREGAFF
V gene: TRBV11-2; clone size: many; CDR3 protein: CASSAGLPGRGNTIYF
V gene: TRBV4-1; clone size: -; CDR3 protein: CASSQTSGNNEQFF
V gene: TRBV28; clone size: -; CDR3 protein: CASSLGAGGQGELFF
V gene: TRBV29-1; clone size: -; CDR3 protein: CSVIRPGQDYGYTF
V gene: TRBV27; clone size: -; CDR3 protein: CASSLWGDGRRNTEAFF
V gene: TRBV28; clone size: -; CDR3 protein: CASSLRLRETYNEQFF
V gene: TRBV6-5; clone size: few; CDR3 protein: CASSGDGNTIYF
V gene: TRBV5-1; clone size: -; CDR3 protein: CASSLAFGTSGDNEQFF
V gene: TRBV5-6; clone size: -; CDR3 protein: CASSSGQGAGYGYTF
V gene: TRBV9; clone size: -; CDR3 protein: CASSVAPLGGNTEAFF
V gene: TRBV29-1; clone size: -; CDR3 protein: CSVEWRGGWAHEQFF
V gene: TRBV4-1; clone size: -; CDR3 protein: CASSQDRAMNTEAFF
V gene: TRBV5-8; clone size: -; CDR3 protein: CASSLRGTGFYEQYF
V gene: TRBV9; clone size: once; CDR3 protein: CASSVGRESIETQYF
V gene: TRBV15; clone size: -; CDR3 protein: CATSRNMRVDRYGYTF
V gene: TRBV4-1; clone size: once; CDR3 protein: CASSLQGSTDTQYF
V gene: TRBV7-9; clone size: -; CDR3 protein: CASNGDRELDEQFF
V gene: TRBV7-2; clone size: -; CDR3 protein: CASSSTGKPEKLFF
V gene: TRBV2; clone size: -; CDR3 protein: CASSGTSGDTDTQYF
V gene: TRBV9; clone size: -; CDR3 protein: CASSVGLAGYNEQFF
V gene: TRBV10-3; clone size: -; CDR3 protein: CAISESAGGETQYF
V gene: TRBV14; clone size: -; CDR3 protein: CASSQGASGSYEQYF
V gene: TRBV4-1; clone size: -; CDR3 protein: CASSQERSSTDTQYF
V gene: TRBV5-1; clone size: -; CDR3 protein: CASSQLAGVGYEQYF
V gene: TRBV4-1; clone size: few; CDR3 protein: CASSQGWGRAQHEQYF
V gene: TRBV20-1; clone size: -; CDR3 protein: CSAGEAYGYTF
V gene: TRBV18; clone size: -; CDR3 protein: CASSLEWSSYEQYF
V gene: TRBV6-5; clone size: -; CDR3 protein: CASSYSTRGRTEAFF
V gene: TRBV2; clone size: -; CDR3 protein: CASSEARGLGRRETQYF
V gene: TRBV4-1; clone size: -; CDR3 protein: CASSQGWGVNTEAFF
V gene: TRBV28; clone size: -; CDR3 protein: CASNPGRPSYEQYF
V gene: TRBV6-1; clone size: -; CDR3 protein: CAESGGYWDYGYTF
V gene: TRBV21-1; clone size: -; CDR3 protein: CASTRLKGDTEAFF
V gene: TRBV29-1; clone size: -; CDR3 protein: CSVDLHMNTEAFF
V gene: TRBV6-5; clone size: -; CDR3 protein: CASRRLSATNEKLFF
V gene: TRBV29-1; clone size: few; CDR3 protein: CSVEGAGASGRDTQYF
V gene: TRBV4-3; clone size: -; CDR3 protein: CASSQDPGSGNTIYF
V gene: TRBV4-3; clone size: -; CDR3 protein: CASSQSSGQGTDTQYF
V gene: TRBV20-1; clone size: -; CDR3 protein: CSAPGNTEAFF
V gene: TRBV7-2; clone size: -; CDR3 protein: CASSWGGDQPQHF
V gene: TRBV18; clone size: -; CDR3 protein: CASSPLAGDTYNEQFF
V gene: TRBV6-6; clone size: -; CDR3 protein: CASSYTGVSYEQYF
V gene: TRBV11-3; clone size: -; CDR3 protein: CASSLGAGASEETQYF
V gene: TRBV27; clone size: -; CDR3 protein: CASSLSSGGNEKLFF
V gene: TRBV27; clone size: -; CDR3 protein: CASRARRDGSYEQYF
V gene: TRBV28; clone size: few; CDR3 protein: CASRKDRDYGYTF